This note documents a single T cell receptor (beta chain) sequence. The data were obtained in a study of control samples from healthy donors and cancer patients. Data came from immunoSEQ multiplex PCR; TCRdb stores just in-frame clones and leaves some out. The table has under 75,000 clones, about nine tenths seen once. What was sequenced was PBMCs. This clonotype originated in a woman between 50 and 59 years old with colorectal cancer.

The CDR3 sequence is CASSVPGGLSEAFF. CDR3 bases: TGTGCCAGCAGCGTACCAGGAGGTTTGAGTGAAGCTTTCTTT. This sequence joins TRBV7-9 and TRBJ1-1; D not certain. The V end was cut by 5 bases, the J end by 7 bases, with 17 bases between. CDR3 size: 14 residues. Per the germline V gene, CDR1 is SEHNR and CDR2 is FQNEAQ (reference sequence).